This T cell receptor beta chain was obtained from a study of beta chain features in type 1 diabetes (dated by TCRdb to between 2017 and 2018). Some background on the complete study: Mean age, gender distribution, total cell number and subset yield did not differ between patients and healthy donors. Regulatory and stem cell-like memory subsets were obtained from only 8 patients and about eight healthy donors, while naive and central memory subsets were obtained from all 30 or so donors. A total of approximately 99,000,000 sorted cells were examined across all samples, and RNA yield correlated strongly with the number of cells per subset. In the study, TCRB repertoires of sorted circulating CD4+ T cell subsets from recently diagnosed type 1 diabetes patients were compared with those of matched healthy donors.

A single peripheral blood draw of around 0.11 L on average was collected from each donor into heparinised tubes. Using a panel that included CD45RO, CCR7, CD25, CD127, CD95 and CD27, naive, central memory, regulatory and stem cell-like memory CD4+ T cells were sorted on a BD FACSAria II. Purity was above 95% for every sorted population. PBMCs were separated immediately by Lymphoprep density gradient centrifugation and were stained directly, without being cultured. So that batch effects would be minimized, each experiment stained and sorted samples in pairs, pairing one healthy donor with one patient. General conclusions and limits of the study: Naive, central memory and regulatory TCRB repertoires appeared more similar among patients than among healthy donors. HLA sub-analyses involved small numbers of individuals, so any influence of HLA type on TCRB rearrangement remained unresolved. Because cDNA rather than genomic DNA was sequenced, highly expressing activated cells could have been over-represented, although no difference in activation and CD3 levels was found between groups. Shorter templates might have been favored by PCR, but patient and control samples were amplified and corrected together, so both groups would have been affected equally by any skew. At VDJ recombination sites, patients with type 1 diabetes made fewer insertions and deleted more nucleotides, a pattern implying thymic rearrangement abnormalities. Type 1 diabetes patients showed a moderate but significant shortening of TCRB CDR3 length in all four CD4+ subsets.

With respect to this clone: The target of this receptor is not known. The sample holds no much larger clone one base away, and base qualities are not on file.

The entire amount of isolated RNA was reverse transcribed using the High Capacity cDNA Reverse Transcription Kit, so the sequenced TCRB transcripts were expressed ones. Deep immunoSEQ sequencing was applied to naive, central memory and regulatory T cell samples, giving an average of about 3.57 million total reads per sample. Sorted cells were lysed in RLT buffer and RNA was extracted with DNase-treated RNeasy Micro or Mini kits, depending on cell number. To prevent cross-contamination, every cell subset was processed on its own, while patient and healthy donor samples were processed together. The immunoSEQ multiplex PCR was used to amplify TCRB sequences from cDNA, generating 87-bp fragments that spanned the CDR3 region. Sequencing of the amplicons was done on the Illumina HiSeq platform. Turning to the authors' computational methods: PCR bias was computationally corrected using synthetic template baselines, reads within Hamming distance 2 were collapsed, and singletons that could not be merged were discarded. Reads were aligned against IMGT to assign V, D and J genes, CDR3 length and insertions or deletions at six rearrangement sites. Clonotype counts were normalized to sorted cell number within each subset before computing true diversity and Gini coefficients with the tcR R package. Repertoire sharing was quantified using the overlap coefficient calculated on TCRB nucleotide sequences. Sourced from immuneACCESS, this table was stored by TCRdb with only in-frame sequences that have V and J called. A share of the clones is absent; for the studies checked, an unresolved V gene accounts for under half, and the remainder has no known explanation. Clone size and the V and J calls come from that table; the DNA yielded D and trimming. The sample records some 60,000 clones, about 61% of which are singletons. The top ten clones comprise around 2.2% of the sample.

The germline V gene provides CDR1 SNHLY and CDR2 FYNNEI. The CDR3 runs 19 residues from the cysteine to the phenylalanine. Of the read, only the CDR3 DNA is kept; its 57 bases are in frame from base 1. After removal of 4 bases from V and 6 bases from J, the junction retains 18 bases not matched to a gene. Here the chain combines TRBV2 and TRBJ2-1; 10 central nucleotides agree with TRBD2. The receptor was derived from a young woman in good health. The sample was Tregs from blood. The sample's cell subset or site label is to be understood as: regulatory CD4+ T cells. At the DNA level, the sequence is TGTGCCAGCAGTGGCTGGGTACAGCGGGAGGGCCTAACCCGCAATGAGCAGTTCTTC. This translates into CASSGWVQREGLTRNEQFF.